The 8 T cell receptor beta chains below come from one sample, sequenced in a study of cytomegalovirus exposure and HLA in healthy donors. A multiplex PCR was run with 60 Vbeta primers and 13 Jbeta primers. This table comes from immunoSEQ multiplex PCR, and its TCRdb copy is limited to in-frame clones, with some not included. The profile covers around 190,000 clones, with less than 90% appearing a single time and roughly 0.32% taken by the ten largest. Sample: PBMCs. The receptors originated from a woman aged 25-40 years in good health and CMV-seronegative.

The chain carries TRBV28 and TRBJ2-1; TRBD2 matches at 11 bases. Germline values: CDR1 MDHEN, CDR2 SYDVKM. The length of the CDR3 is 15 residues. V dropped 7 bases and J dropped 7; count of bases not matched to a gene: 9. CDR3 loop: CASTLGLAGGNEQFF. For the CDR3, the DNA is TGTGCCAGCACCCTTGGACTAGCGGGTGGAAATGAGCAGTTCTTC.

The CDR3 DNA reads TGTGCCAGCAGCCGGGGACTAGCGGGGGCCCCCTCCTACAATGAGCAGTTCTTC. It codes for CASSRGLAGAPSYNEQFF. The genes are TRBV11-2 and TRBJ2-1; 14 nucleotides align to TRBD2. J gave up 0 bases and V 5 bases, and 6 bases lay outside the gene matches. From germline, CDR1 is SGHAT and CDR2 FQNNGV. The CDR3 is 18 amino acids.

The chain links TRBV4-1 to TRBJ2-1; D uncertain. V lost 3 bases to trimming and J lost 1 base, with 10 bases between them. Germline V gene lookup returns CDR1 MGHRA and CDR2 YSYEKL. The CDR3 totals 15 residues. The CDR3: CASSQVPVSYNEQFF. The CDR3 DNA sequence: TGCGCCAGCAGCCAGGTACCGGTTTCCTACAATGAGCAGTTCTTC.

This clone was seen more than once but under ten times. The V call is TRBV19, the J call TRBJ1-4; maybe TRBD1 (6 bases). The CDR3 contains 15 residues. Germline CDR1 LNHDA, CDR2 SQIVND (reference sequence). Trimming left V 4 bases short and J 2 bases short, with 11 bases between. Here the CDR3 DNA reads TGTGCCAGTAGTAAGGGGGATTCGACTAATGAAAAACTGTTTTTT. This gives the protein CASSKGDSTNEKLFF.

The V and J genes are TRBV30 and TRBJ2-7, with TRBD1 identical over 7 bases. The CDR3 covers 14 residues. V was clipped by 7 bases and J by 4 bases; unmatched bases: 13. The V gene's germline CDR1 is GTSNPN and CDR2 SVGIG (reference sequence). The CDR3 is CASAKTGMSYEQYF. CDR3 DNA: TGTGCCTCGGCTAAGACAGGGATGTCGTACGAGCAGTACTTC.

This clone appeared a single time. The chain carries TRBV5-6 and TRBJ2-5, with D maybe TRBD2 (6 bases). V was shortened by 6 bases and J by 5 bases, with 26 bases between the two germline ends. The CDR3 runs 17 residues. Germline lookup yields CDR1 SGHDT and CDR2 YYEEEE. The CDR3 loop is CASTPLGERAGMETQYF. As DNA, the CDR3 is TGTGCCAGCACCCCCCTCGGGGAGCGAGCGGGTATGGAGACCCAGTACTTC. The full variable domain, its missing parts supplied by reference TRBV5-6 and TRBJ2-5, is DAGVTQSPTHLIKTRGQQVTLRCSPKSGHDTVSWYQQALGQGPQFIFQYYEEEERQRGNFPDRFSGHQFPNYSSELNVNALLLGDSALYLCASTPLGERAGMETQYFGPGTRLLVL.

CDR3 bases: TGTGCCAGCTCACCAGACCTAGTGGGGGAGCTGTTTTTT. Its protein is CASSPDLVGELFF. The chain has TRBV18 and TRBJ2-2; no reliable D call. CDR3 size: 13 residues. Germline CDR1 and CDR2: KGHSH and LQKENI. The V end was cut by 2 bases, the J end by 8 bases, with 9 bases between. The full variable domain, with the rest looked up from reference TRBV18 and TRBJ2-2, is NAGVMQNPRHLVRRRGQEARLRCSPMKGHSHVYWYRQLPEEGLKFMVYLQKENIIDESGMPKERFSAEFPKEGPSILRIQQVVRGDSAAYFCASSPDLVGELFFGEGSRLTVL.

This sequence joins TRBV2 and TRBJ1-2, with D hard to call. Germline-derived CDR1 and CDR2 are SNHLY and FYNNEI. V was trimmed by 3 bases and J by 2 bases, leaving 10 bases between them. The CDR3 spans 14 residues. CDR3 protein: CASSDRSFNYGYTF. For the CDR3, the DNA is TGTGCCAGCAGTGACAGGTCATTCAACTATGGCTACACCTTC.